This T cell receptor (beta chain) was captured by sequencing in a study of blood T cell repertoires in COVID-19. Overall study context: Both acute and convalescent COVID-19 samples were obtained from the United States, Italy and Spain. PBMCs, B-cell-depleted T cells, or T cells were the source of the cDNA or gDNA that made up the material.

In the original processing: Estimation of nucleated cell counts relied on the amplification of reference gene primers. Sequenced by immunoSEQ multiplex PCR; TCRdb stores in-frame clones only, minus some. V and J calls and clone size are copied from that table; D and trimming were computed from the DNA. The sample includes 90,000 to 130,000 clones, around four fifths seen only once; the top ten take about 15%. V lost 2 bases and J lost 7, with 17 bases in between. Germline-derived CDR1 and CDR2 are SGHTA and FQGNSA. The CDR3 length is 16 residues. Input material: peripheral blood. The origin of this receptor is a woman aged 55-70 years with acute or convalescent COVID-19. This chain joins TRBV7-2 and TRBJ1-4, with D unclear. The CDR3 coding sequence is TGTGCCAGCAGCTTATTTGTCGCGACGTCAGGTGAAAAACTGTTTTTT. Its protein product is CASSLFVATSGEKLFF. Full variable domain (rest looked up from reference TRBV7-2 and TRBJ1-4): GAGVSQSPSNKVTEKGKDVELRCDPISGHTALYWYRQSLGQGLEFLIYFQGNSAPDKSGLPSDRFSAERTGGSVSTLTIQRTQQEDSAVYLCASSLFVATSGEKLFFGSGTQLSVL.